This TCR beta chain was found in a study of cytomegalovirus exposure and HLA in healthy donors. The PCR ran on 60 Vbeta and 13 Jbeta primers. Generated by immunoSEQ multiplex PCR, the TCRdb table keeps only in-frame clones and is missing some. Among over 150,000 clones listed, about two thirds were seen once. Donors likely had unrecorded immune exposures despite being nominally healthy when sampled. Study-wide points: Further analysis, carried out later, found HLA-associated TCR beta chains more clonally expanded than equally common other chains. Segments of the TCR beta V type were, in most cases, productive about 87% or about 30% of the time in an earlier analysis. In the analysis, some V segments, TRBV6-2 and TRBV6-3 included, were excluded as indistinguishable.

Notes on this clone: As yet, its antigen is unknown.

Per the germline V gene, CDR1 is SGHAT and CDR2 is FQNNGV. Losses at the gene ends were 4 bases for V and 6 bases for J; bases not matched to a gene: 6. The CDR3 extends over 14 amino acids. The genes are TRBV11-2 and TRBJ2-7, with 10 nucleotides matching TRBD1. Sequencing used PBMCs. The origin of this receptor is a woman aged 30 to 39 in good health and CMV-seronegative. Here the CDR3 reads CASSYGTGVLEQYF. The DNA for the CDR3 is TGTGCCAGCAGCTATGGGACAGGGGTGCTCGAGCAGTACTTC. Drawing the rest from reference TRBV11-2 and TRBJ2-7, the complete variable domain is EAGVAQSPRYKIIEKRQSVAFWCNPISGHATLYWYQQILGQGPKLLIQFQNNGVVDDSQLPKDRFSAERLKGVDSTLKIQPAKLEDSAVYLCASSYGTGVLEQYFGPGTRLTVT.